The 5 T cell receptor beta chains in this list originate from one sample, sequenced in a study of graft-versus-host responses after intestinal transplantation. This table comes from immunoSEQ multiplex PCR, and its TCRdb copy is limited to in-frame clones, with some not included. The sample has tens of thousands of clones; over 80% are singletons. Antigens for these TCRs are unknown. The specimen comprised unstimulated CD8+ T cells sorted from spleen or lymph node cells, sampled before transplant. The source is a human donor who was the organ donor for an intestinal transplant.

CDR3 sequence: CASSYPGTGGTGELFF. DNA for the CDR3: TGTGCCAGCAGTTACCCAGGGACAGGGGGGACCGGGGAGCTGTTTTTT. The chain joins TRBV6-5 to TRBJ2-2, with 11 bases that match TRBD1. Germline CDR1 reads MNHEY; CDR2 reads SVGAGI. The CDR3 is 16 amino acids. With 2 bases clipped from V and 5 bases from J, the junction kept 4 bases outside the gene matches.

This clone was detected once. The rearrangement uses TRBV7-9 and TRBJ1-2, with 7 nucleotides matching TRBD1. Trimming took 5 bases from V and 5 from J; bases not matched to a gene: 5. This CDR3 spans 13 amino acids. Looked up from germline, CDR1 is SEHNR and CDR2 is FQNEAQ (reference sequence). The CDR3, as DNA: TGTGCCAGCAGCGACGCGGGACAGTATGGCTACACCTTC. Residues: CASSDAGQYGYTF.

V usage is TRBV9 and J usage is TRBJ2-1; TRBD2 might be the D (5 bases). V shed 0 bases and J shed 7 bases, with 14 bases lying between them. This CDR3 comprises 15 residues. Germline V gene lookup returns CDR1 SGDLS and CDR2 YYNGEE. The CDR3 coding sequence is TGTGCCAGCAGCGTAGGGGGAGCCCCGGGGAATGAGCAGTTCTTC. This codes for CASSVGGAPGNEQFF.

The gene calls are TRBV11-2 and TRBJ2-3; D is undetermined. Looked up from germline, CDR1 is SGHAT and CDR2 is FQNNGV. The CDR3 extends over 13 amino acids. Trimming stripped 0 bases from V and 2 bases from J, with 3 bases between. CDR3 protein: CASSLDFTDTQYF. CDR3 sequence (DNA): TGTGCCAGCAGCTTAGACTTCACAGATACGCAGTATTTT. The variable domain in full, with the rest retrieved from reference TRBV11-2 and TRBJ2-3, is EAGVAQSPRYKIIEKRQSVAFWCNPISGHATLYWYQQILGQGPKLLIQFQNNGVVDDSQLPKDRFSAERLKGVDSTLKIQPAKLEDSAVYLCASSLDFTDTQYFGPGTRLTVL.

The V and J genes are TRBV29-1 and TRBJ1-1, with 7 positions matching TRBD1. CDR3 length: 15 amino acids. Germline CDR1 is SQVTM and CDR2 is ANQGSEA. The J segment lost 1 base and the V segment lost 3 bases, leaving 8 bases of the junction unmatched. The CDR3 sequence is CSVDVAGGPNTEAFF. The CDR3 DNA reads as TGCAGCGTTGATGTGGCAGGGGGACCGAACACTGAAGCTTTCTTT.